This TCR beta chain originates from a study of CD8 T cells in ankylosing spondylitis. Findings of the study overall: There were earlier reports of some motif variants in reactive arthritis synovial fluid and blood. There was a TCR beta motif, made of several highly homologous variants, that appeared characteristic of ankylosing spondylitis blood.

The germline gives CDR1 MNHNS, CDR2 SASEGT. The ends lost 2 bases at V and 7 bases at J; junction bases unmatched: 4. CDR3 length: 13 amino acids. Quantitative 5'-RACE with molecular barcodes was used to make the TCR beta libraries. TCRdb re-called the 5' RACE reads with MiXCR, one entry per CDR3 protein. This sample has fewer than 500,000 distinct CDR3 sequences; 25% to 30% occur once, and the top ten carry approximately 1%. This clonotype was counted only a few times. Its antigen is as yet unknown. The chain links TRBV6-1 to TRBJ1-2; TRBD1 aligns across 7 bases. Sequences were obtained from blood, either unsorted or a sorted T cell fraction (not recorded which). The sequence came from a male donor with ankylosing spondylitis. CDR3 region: CASSEPDRLGYTF. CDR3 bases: TGTGCCAGCAGTGAACCGGACAGGCTTGGCTACACCTTC.